This TCR beta chain was identified during a study of PD-L1 blockade in urothelial cancer. Overall study: Of around 31 patients, fewer than 27 were males with bladder-origin urothelial cancer. Findings of the study overall: At 3 weeks on treatment, tumor-associated clones expanded more with durable benefit.

In regard to this clone: Its target is not known.

The time point: pretreatment peripheral blood. Patients had locally advanced or metastatic urothelial carcinoma. The germline gives CDR1 SGHDT, CDR2 YYEEEE. Trimming left V 4 bases short and J 2 bases short, with 16 bases between. The CDR3 sequence is 15 residues long. Data came from immunoSEQ multiplex PCR; TCRdb stores just in-frame clones and leaves some out. The sample shows about 74,000 clones, about 90% of them seen only once. This rearrangement joins TRBV5-6 to TRBJ2-7; no definite D call. The sequences come from PBMCs, collected around atezolizumab (anti-PD-L1) treatment. This clonotype was sampled from a man aged 70 or older with urothelial cancer. CDR3 protein: CASSHYLGNPYEQYF. DNA for the CDR3: TGTGCCAGCAGCCACTACCTAGGAAACCCCTACGAGCAGTACTTC.